This entry features one T cell receptor (beta chain) sequence. The target antigen is unknown. This entry comes from a study of beta chain features in type 1 diabetes. As for the study in general: Healthy donors and patients had similar age, gender and cell yields.

The germline V gene has CDR1 SEHNR and CDR2 FQNEAQ (reference sequence). This CDR3 spans 15 amino acids. V was cut by 3 bases and J by 6 bases, with 18 bases left in between. Study-level results: Small HLA sub-analyses could not settle whether HLA shapes TCRB rearrangement.

TCRB transcripts that were expressed got sequenced, as all of the isolated RNA had been reverse transcribed. Each sample of naive, central memory or regulatory T cells had, on average, about 3.57 million reads. Clones were read by immunoSEQ multiplex PCR, and TCRdb kept only the in-frame ones, dropping some. The sample yields roughly 41,000 clones, about half seen once. CD45RO/CCR7/CD25/CD127/CD95/CD27 staining was used to isolate CD4+ naive, central memory, regulatory and stem cell-like memory cells by sorting. The sequenced material came from central memory CD4+ T cells from blood. This clonotype was obtained from a woman under 30 in good health. The chain joins TRBV7-9 to TRBJ2-7; D is perhaps TRBD1 (6 bases). CDR3: CASSLSAGATGEQYF. The CDR3 nucleotides read TGTGCCAGCAGCTTGTCCGCAGGGGCGACGGGCGAGCAGTACTTC.